This TCR beta chain was identified during a study of regulatory T cells in long-lasting Graves disease. Study details: Graves' cases, newly diagnosed, had used antithyroid drugs under 3 months.

According to the study, TCR beta libraries were built with iRepertoire HTBI primers and CDR3-region Arm-PCR. TCRdb passed the multiplex PCR reads through MiXCR, listing each CDR3 protein once. This table has around 470,000 distinct CDR3 sequences, approximately 15% appearing once. Germline CDR1 reads SGDLS; CDR2 reads YYNGEE. The CDR3 runs to 19 residues. The trim removed 4 bases at V and 0 bases at J, leaving 12 bases unmatched. The time point is: newly diagnosed GD, antithyroid drugs for less than 3 months. After RNA was extracted from PBMCs, the TCR library was made from it. These same data were also listed under a study on T cells in Graves' hyperthyroidism and ophthalmopathy.

This chain links TRBV9 with TRBJ2-6; 8 bases are shared with TRBD1. The material was peripheral blood mononuclear cells (PBMCs), obtained at new diagnosis, from a patient treated with antithyroid drugs. This sequence was found in a woman aged 50 to 65 with Graves disease. CDR3 bases: TGTGCCAGCAGCCCCACACCGGGACAGGAATACTCTGGGGCCAACGTCCTGACTTTC. Translated: CASSPTPGQEYSGANVLTF. The full variable domain, rest sourced from reference TRBV9 and TRBJ2-6, is DSGVTQTPKHLITATGQRVTLRCSPRSGDLSVYWYQQSLDQGLQFLIQYYNGEERAKGNILERFSAQQFPDLHSELNLSSLELGDSALYFCASSPTPGQEYSGANVLTFGAGSRLTVL.